This is a list of T cell receptor beta chains from one sample in a study of T cells in Graves' hyperthyroidism and ophthalmopathy. TCRdb passed the multiplex PCR reads through MiXCR, listing each CDR3 protein once. The sample includes about 520,000 distinct CDR3 sequences, 24% seen only once; the top ten take 10% to 12%. What was sequenced was blood. These receptors came from a woman aged 25 to 39 with Graves' ophthalmopathy. Each CDR3 is given with its conserved first and last residue. The D gene is left open where the match is weak. Clone size is not always given. Where it is, it says once, few, many or a class for expanded clones.

v_call: TRBV12-3/TRBV12-4
j_call: TRBJ1-2
clone_size: NA
d_call: NA
cdr3_aa: CASSLGPPLGYTF
cdr3_nt: TGTGCCAGCAGCCTGGGACCGCCGCTTGGCTACACCTTC

v_call: TRBV3-1
j_call: TRBJ1-3
clone_size: NA
d_call: NA
cdr3_aa: CASSQDQYRLSGNTIYF
cdr3_nt: TGTGCCAGCAGCCAAGATCAGTATCGACTCTCTGGAAACACCATATATTTT

v_call: TRBV7-2
j_call: TRBJ2-2
clone_size: many
d_call: NA
cdr3_aa: CASSGVPGELFF
cdr3_nt: TGTGCCAGCAGCGGCGTTCCCGGGGAGCTGTTTTTT

v_call: TRBV2
j_call: TRBJ1-1
clone_size: many
d_call: NA
cdr3_aa: CARGQDLKEAFF
cdr3_nt: TGTGCCAGGGGACAAGACTTAAAGGAGGCTTTCTTT

v_call: TRBV6-2/TRBV6-3
j_call: TRBJ1-1
clone_size: many
d_call: NA
cdr3_aa: CASRNTEAFF
cdr3_nt: TGTGCCAGCAGGAACACTGAAGCTTTCTTT

v_call: TRBV5-4
j_call: TRBJ1-1
clone_size: few
d_call: TRBD1
cdr3_aa: CASSLLGQTVNTEAFF
cdr3_nt: TGTGCCAGCAGCTTGCTGGGACAGACCGTGAACACTGAAGCTTTCTTT

v_call: TRBV6-2/TRBV6-3
j_call: TRBJ2-2
clone_size: many
d_call: TRBD1
cdr3_aa: CASSYGTGNTGELFF
cdr3_nt: TGTGCCAGCAGTTACGGGACAGGGAACACCGGGGAGCTGTTTTTT

v_call: TRBV7-8
j_call: TRBJ1-1
clone_size: many
d_call: NA
cdr3_aa: CASSLVRGWNTEAFF
cdr3_nt: TGTGCCAGCAGCTTAGTCCGGGGTTGGAACACTGAAGCTTTCTTT

v_call: TRBV6-1
j_call: TRBJ2-5
clone_size: NA
d_call: TRBD1
cdr3_aa: CASSRDRGYQETQYF
cdr3_nt: TGTGCCAGCAGTCGGGACAGGGGGTACCAAGAGACCCAGTACTTC

v_call: TRBV7-6
j_call: TRBJ2-2
clone_size: many
d_call: TRBD2
cdr3_aa: CASSPGGKNTGELFF
cdr3_nt: TGTGCCAGCAGCCCGGGGGGGAAGAACACCGGGGAGCTGTTTTTT

v_call: TRBV6-1
j_call: TRBJ2-5
clone_size: few
d_call: TRBD2
cdr3_aa: CASSNLAGVVETQYF
cdr3_nt: TGTGCCAGCAGCAATCTAGCGGGAGTAGTTGAGACCCAGTACTTC

v_call: TRBV28
j_call: TRBJ1-6
clone_size: few
d_call: NA
cdr3_aa: CASTPIGYSPLHF
cdr3_nt: TGTGCCAGCACCCCGATTGGATATTCACCCCTCCACTTT

v_call: TRBV28
j_call: TRBJ2-7
clone_size: NA
d_call: NA
cdr3_aa: CASSLFGGEQYF
cdr3_nt: TGTGCCAGCAGTTTATTTGGGGGCGAGCAGTACTTC

v_call: TRBV24-1
j_call: TRBJ2-7
clone_size: many
d_call: NA
cdr3_aa: CATMSPSGEQYF
cdr3_nt: TGTGCCACCATGAGTCCCTCGGGCGAGCAGTACTTC

v_call: TRBV7-8
j_call: TRBJ2-5
clone_size: many
d_call: NA
cdr3_aa: CASSPEWGEETQYF
cdr3_nt: TGTGCCAGCAGCCCGGAATGGGGGGAAGAGACCCAGTACTTC

v_call: TRBV2
j_call: TRBJ2-2
clone_size: many
d_call: TRBD1
cdr3_aa: CASSRPGTGFSGELFF
cdr3_nt: TGTGCCAGCAGTCGTCCCGGGACAGGGTTTTCCGGGGAGCTGTTTTTT

v_call: TRBV6-1
j_call: TRBJ1-1
clone_size: many
d_call: NA
cdr3_aa: CASSEFGVNTEAFF
cdr3_nt: TGTGCCAGCAGTGAATTCGGGGTGAACACTGAAGCTTTCTTT

v_call: TRBV4-2
j_call: TRBJ1-1
clone_size: many
d_call: NA
cdr3_aa: CASSQERREDTEAFF
cdr3_nt: TGTGCCAGCAGCCAAGAGAGGCGCGAGGACACTGAAGCTTTCTTT

v_call: TRBV14
j_call: TRBJ2-2
clone_size: NA
d_call: NA
cdr3_aa: CAINPPGGRGTGELFF
cdr3_nt: TGTGCCATCAACCCCCCTGGGGGGCGCGGCACCGGGGAGCTGTTTTTT

v_call: TRBV6-1
j_call: TRBJ1-5
clone_size: NA
d_call: NA
cdr3_aa: CASSDRGWSNQPQHF
cdr3_nt: TGTGCCAGCAGTGACAGGGGATGGAGCAATCAGCCCCAGCATTTT

v_call: TRBV13
j_call: TRBJ1-2
clone_size: NA
d_call: NA
cdr3_aa: CASSDETGGDGYTF
cdr3_nt: TGTGCCAGCTCAGATGAAACTGGGGGGGATGGCTACACCTTC

v_call: TRBV7-6
j_call: TRBJ1-1
clone_size: many
d_call: TRBD1
cdr3_aa: CASSLASGTGNTEAFF
cdr3_nt: TGTGCCAGCAGCTTAGCGAGTGGGACAGGGAACACTGAAGCTTTCTTT

v_call: TRBV4-3
j_call: TRBJ2-5
clone_size: many
d_call: TRBD1
cdr3_aa: CASSQGYRGGETQYF
cdr3_nt: TGCGCCAGCAGCCAAGGATACAGGGGCGGGGAGACCCAGTACTTC

v_call: TRBV27
j_call: TRBJ2-6
clone_size: NA
d_call: TRBD1
cdr3_aa: CASSPAGRQGSTGANVLTF
cdr3_nt: TGTGCCAGCAGCCCGGCGGGACGACAGGGGAGCACTGGGGCCAACGTCCTGACTTTC

v_call: TRBV6-1
j_call: TRBJ2-7
clone_size: NA
d_call: NA
cdr3_aa: CASSGVIYEQYF
cdr3_nt: TGTGCCAGCAGCGGGGTTATCTACGAGCAGTACTTC